This TCR beta chain was captured by sequencing in a study of cytomegalovirus exposure and HLA in healthy donors. The V gene's germline CDR1 is SGHRS and CDR2 YFSETQ. The CDR3 is made up of 14 amino acids. Trimming cost V 4 bases and J 5 bases; bases outside gene matches: 7. Profiled with immunoSEQ multiplex PCR; TCRdb holds only in-frame clones, not every one. The sample includes roughly 76,000 clones, 90% to 95% of them seen just once. This receptor was taken from a man between 18 and 29 years old in good health and CMV-seropositive. The sequenced sample consisted of PBMCs. The chain joins TRBV5-1 to TRBJ2-5; TRBD1 agrees at 8 bases. This chain's CDR3 is CASSTDRVWETQYF. CDR3 bases: TGCGCCAGCAGCACGGACAGGGTATGGGAGACCCAGTACTTC.